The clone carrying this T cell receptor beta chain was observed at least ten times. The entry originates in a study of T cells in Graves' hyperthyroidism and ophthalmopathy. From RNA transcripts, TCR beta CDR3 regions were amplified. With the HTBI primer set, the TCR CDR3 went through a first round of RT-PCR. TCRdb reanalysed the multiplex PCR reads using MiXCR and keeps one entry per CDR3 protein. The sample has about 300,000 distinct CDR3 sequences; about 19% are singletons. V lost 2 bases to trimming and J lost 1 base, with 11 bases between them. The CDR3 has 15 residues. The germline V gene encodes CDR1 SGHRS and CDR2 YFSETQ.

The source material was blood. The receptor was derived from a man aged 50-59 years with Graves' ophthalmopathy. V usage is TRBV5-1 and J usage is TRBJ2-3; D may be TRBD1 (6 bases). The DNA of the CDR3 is TGCGCCAGCAGCTTTTCAGGGGATGGCACAGATACGCAGTATTTT. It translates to CASSFSGDGTDTQYF.